These 15 T cell receptor beta chains were all obtained from the same sample, sequenced in a study of cytomegalovirus exposure and HLA in healthy donors. The primer mix had 60 Vbeta and 13 Jbeta primers. Using immunoSEQ multiplex PCR, the repertoire was profiled, and TCRdb retains in-frame clones only, with some absent. The sample contains hundreds of thousands of clones, about 80% of which appear only once. The sample was PBMCs. The receptors were gathered from a man between 18 and 29 years old in good health and CMV-seronegative.

The table lists this clone with a count of one. The V gene is TRBV15, the J gene TRBJ2-1; D ambiguous. The CDR3 length is 16 residues. Per the germline V gene, CDR1 is LNHNV and CDR2 is YYDKDF (reference sequence). Trimming left V 3 bases short and J 2 bases short, with 14 bases between. The CDR3 region is CATSRGRQPAYNEQFF. The CDR3 DNA follows: TGTGCCACCAGCAGGGGCCGACAACCGGCCTACAATGAGCAGTTCTTC.

This clone was detected a few times. This chain connects TRBV28 to TRBJ1-1; a weak D match, TRBD1 (6 bases). V lost 6 bases to trimming and J lost 5 bases, with 25 bases between them. CDR3 length: 17 residues. CDR1 is MDHEN, CDR2 SYDVKM, per germline. Written as DNA, the CDR3 is TGTGCCAGCAGCCGTATCCGACAGGCCTCCTTGGGTACTGAAGCTTTCTTT. It encodes CASSRIRQASLGTEAFF.

The rearrangement links TRBV9 to TRBJ2-7; possible D gene TRBD2, 5 bases. CDR1 and CDR2 from the germline V gene are SGDLS and YYNGEE. CDR3 length: 14 residues. Trimming removed 1 base from V and 2 bases from J, with 10 bases in between. CDR3 sequence (DNA): TGTGCCAGCAGCGTAACCGGGGAAGCCTACGAGCAGTACTTC. This codes for CASSVTGEAYEQYF.

In DNA, the CDR3 is TGTGCCAGCAGCTGGGGGCCTGGGACCTACGAGCAGTACTTC. Its translation: CASSWGPGTYEQYF. The chain employs TRBV11-2 and TRBJ2-7; possibly TRBD1 for D (6 bases). This CDR3 has 14 amino acids. Trimming cost V 4 bases and J 2 bases, with 12 bases left between them. Looked up from germline, CDR1 is SGHAT and CDR2 is FQNNGV.

This clone was recorded a few times. The J gene is TRBJ2-5, the V gene TRBV2; D unclear. V was pared by 8 bases and J by 5 bases, with 12 bases between. From germline, CDR1 is SNHLY and CDR2 FYNNEI. The CDR3 is made up of 12 amino acids. This CDR3 is CASALARETQYF. The CDR3 DNA reads TGTGCCAGCGCCCTCGCGAGGGAGACCCAGTACTTC.

This clone has just a few counts. The V call is TRBV4-2, the J call TRBJ1-4, with TRBD1 matching 10 bases. This CDR3 has 15 residues. Germline trimming cut 1 base from V and 7 bases from J; bases unmatched to any gene: 3. CDR1 is LGHNA, CDR2 YNFKEQ, per germline. This CDR3 is CASSQVGQGSEKLFF. In nucleotides, the CDR3 is TGTGCCAGCAGCCAAGTGGGACAGGGGAGTGAAAAACTGTTTTTT.

This CDR3 reads CASTGVPNQPQHF. The CDR3 coding sequence is TGCGCCAGCACCGGAGTCCCAAATCAGCCCCAGCATTTT. The genes are TRBV10-2 and TRBJ1-5, with no clear D. CDR3 size: 13 residues. V was trimmed by 7 bases and J by 4 bases, leaving 11 bases between them. Germline values: CDR1 WSHSY, CDR2 SAAADI.

The V gene is TRBV27, the J gene TRBJ2-5; 14 nucleotides align to TRBD2. CDR1 MNHEY and CDR2 SMNVEV come from the germline V gene (reference sequence). Trimming at V came to 2 bases and at J to 2 bases, leaving 7 bases not matched to a gene. The CDR3 is made up of 18 amino acids. The CDR3 sequence is CASSLMTSGRGRQETQYF. CDR3 nucleotides: TGTGCCAGCAGTTTAATGACTAGCGGGAGGGGTAGACAAGAGACCCAGTACTTC.

Only a few counts were recorded for this clone. This rearrangement joins TRBV27 to TRBJ1-6, with a tentative D call TRBD1 (6 bases). Trimming took off 6 bases at V and 1 base at J, with 13 bases between the two ends. The CDR3 is 16 amino acids. Germline-derived CDR1 and CDR2 are MNHEY and SMNVEV (reference sequence). The CDR3 sequence: CASRPGVGSYNSPLHF. The DNA of the CDR3 is TGTGCCAGCAGGCCAGGGGTAGGATCCTATAATTCACCCCTCCACTTT.

The genes are TRBV7-9 and TRBJ2-1; a weak D match, TRBD1 (6 bases). The V gene's germline CDR1 is SEHNR and CDR2 FQNEAQ (reference sequence). V lost 4 bases and J lost 8, with 15 bases in between. CDR3 length: 14 amino acids. The DNA of the CDR3 is TGTGCCAGCAGCTCAGGGGCAGGGTTGGATGAGCAGTTCTTC. It encodes CASSSGAGLDEQFF.

This chain connects TRBV6-1 to TRBJ2-1, with TRBD2 identical over 7 bases. The CDR3 has 14 residues. The ends lost 5 bases at V and 2 bases at J; junction bases unmatched: 3. CDR1 MNHNS and CDR2 SASEGT come from the germline V gene. This CDR3 reads CASSSTSPYNEQFF. In DNA form, the CDR3 reads TGTGCCAGCAGTTCGACTAGCCCCTACAATGAGCAGTTCTTC.

V and J are TRBV2 and TRBJ2-7, with 9 bases fitting TRBD1. CDR3 length: 14 amino acids. The V segment lost 7 bases and the J segment 6 bases; nucleotides outside the gene matches: 10. Germline V gene sequence: CDR1 SNHLY, CDR2 FYNNEI. The DNA for the CDR3 is TGTGCCAGCAACACGGGACAGGGTATGGGCGAGCAGTACTTC. Translation gives CASNTGQGMGEQYF.

The chain employs TRBV7-6 and TRBJ1-5; 7 nucleotides line up with TRBD1. Germline CDR1 SGHVS, CDR2 FNYEAQ. The CDR3 consists of 16 residues. J lost 0 bases, V lost 5 bases, and 7 bases had no gene match. The CDR3 protein is CASSPSTGLSNQPQHF. CDR3 in DNA: TGTGCCAGCAGCCCCTCGACAGGGCTTAGCAATCAGCCCCAGCATTTT.

This clone was recorded only once. This chain joins TRBV30 and TRBJ2-7; 8 nucleotides match TRBD1. The germline CDR1 and CDR2 sequences are GTSNPN and SVGIG (reference sequence). Unmatched junction bases numbered 3, after V lost 1 base and J lost 1 base. CDR3 length: 14 residues. The CDR3 protein is CAWSGYRGSYEQYF. The CDR3 nucleotides are TGTGCCTGGAGTGGCTACAGGGGGTCCTACGAGCAGTACTTC.

The chain uses TRBV23-1 and TRBJ2-7; tentative D call: TRBD2 (5 bases). TRBV23-1 is designated an ORF whose function remains uncertain. The CDR3 length is 15 residues. The V gene lost 4 bases and the J gene lost 0 bases, with 13 bases spanning the gap. The CDR3 nucleotides are TGCGCCAGCAGTCCGTCGACTAATAACTCCTACGAGCAGTACTTC. As protein: CASSPSTNNSYEQYF.